This entry is about one T cell receptor beta chain. The record originates from a study of T cell changes during pregnancy in multiple sclerosis. The assay was immunoSEQ multiplex PCR, and TCRdb's table has in-frame clones only and misses some. The sample yields 26,000 or so clones, roughly 89% seen once. In germline, CDR1 is SGHTS, CDR2 YDEGEE. Trimming removed 2 bases from V and 4 bases from J, with 12 bases in between. The CDR3 spans 14 residues. This specimen was CD8+ T cells from peripheral blood mononuclear cells, taken in the second trimester of pregnancy. The rearrangement joins TRBV5-8 to TRBJ1-1, with D perhaps matching TRBD1 (6 bases). The TCR was taken from a female donor with multiple sclerosis, enrolled in a pregnancy study. The CDR3 loop is CASSLPRDTTEAFF. In DNA form, the CDR3 reads TGTGCCAGCAGCTTACCCCGGGACACCACTGAAGCTTTCTTT.